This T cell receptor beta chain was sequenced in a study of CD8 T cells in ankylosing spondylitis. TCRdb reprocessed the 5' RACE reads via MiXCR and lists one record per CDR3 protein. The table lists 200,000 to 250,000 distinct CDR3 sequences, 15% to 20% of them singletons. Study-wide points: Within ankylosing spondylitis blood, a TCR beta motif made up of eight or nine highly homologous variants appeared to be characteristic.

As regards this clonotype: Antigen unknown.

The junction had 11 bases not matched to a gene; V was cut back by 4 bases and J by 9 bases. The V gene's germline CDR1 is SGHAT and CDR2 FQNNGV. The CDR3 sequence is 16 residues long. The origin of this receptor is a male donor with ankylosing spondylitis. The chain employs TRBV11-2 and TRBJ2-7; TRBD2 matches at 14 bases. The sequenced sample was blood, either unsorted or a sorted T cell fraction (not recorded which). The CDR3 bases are TGTGCCAGCAGCTCCCACAACGGACTAGCGGGGGGCCGGCAGTACTTC. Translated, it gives CASSSHNGLAGGRQYF.